Described below is a single TCR beta chain sequence and its context. The data belong to a study of T cell responses to AZD1222 COVID-19 vaccine. Assay used: immunoSEQ multiplex PCR; TCRdb lists only in-frame clones, some missing. The table lists approximately 140,000 clones, more than 70% of them singletons, with around 15% in the top ten. Germline V gene sequence: CDR1 SNHLY, CDR2 FYNNEI. V was clipped by 8 bases and J by 3 bases; unmatched bases: 6. This CDR3 spans 15 amino acids. The chain carries TRBV2 and TRBJ2-1, with 11 bases identical to TRBD2. The specimen comprised peripheral blood, sampled on day 0 of AZD1222 vaccination. The source is an adult in good health. The CDR3 nucleotides read TGTGCCAGCCATGCTACTAGCGGGAGCTACAATGAGCAGTTCTTC. Its translation is CASHATSGSYNEQFF.